Described below is a single TCR beta chain sequence and its context. Its antigen is unknown. MiXCR, applied by TCRdb to the RT-PCR reads, yields one record per CDR3 protein. The data show approximately 700,000 distinct CDR3 sequences, around 14% seen once. After removal of 2 bases from V and 0 bases from J, the junction contained 6 bases not matched to a gene. The length of the CDR3 is 16 residues. CDR1 is MNHEY and CDR2 is SVGEGT in the germline V gene. The data originate from a study of response to subunit inactivated influenza vaccine. Overall study results and limits: Authors proposed each seasonal influenza vaccination draws in few new T cells.

Sequencing was performed on PBMCs from blood, taken 12 days after vaccination. The clonotype originates from a man in his forties or fifties who received an inactivated influenza vaccine. The rearrangement joins TRBV6-2 or TRBV6-3 to TRBJ1-1, with 7 positions matching TRBD1. This CDR3 reads CASSYPLTGLNTEAFF. CDR3 DNA: TGTGCCAGCAGTTACCCTTTGACAGGGCTGAACACTGAAGCTTTCTTT.